Detailed here is one TCR beta chain. Libraries were prepared by immunoSEQ multiplex PCR; TCRdb keeps only in-frame clonotypes and omits some of them. The data hold 42,000 or so clones, with around 90% observed a single time. This record belongs to a study of T cell changes during pregnancy in multiple sclerosis. Germline V gives CDR1 SGHDN, CDR2 FVKESK. V was clipped by 0 bases and J by 4 bases; unmatched bases: 15. The CDR3 consists of 19 residues. The TCR sequence derives from a female donor with multiple sclerosis, enrolled in a pregnancy study. This sequence joins TRBV14 and TRBJ2-1, with 7 bases aligning to TRBD2. The sample was CD8+ T cells from peripheral blood mononuclear cells, taken in the first trimester of pregnancy. In DNA form, the CDR3 reads TGTGCCAGCAGCCAAGATTTGGGCGCGAGGACTAGTCTATACAATGAGCAGTTCTTC. It is translated as CASSQDLGARTSLYNEQFF.